The next 19 T cell receptor beta chains were all read from a single sample in a study of shared clonotypes between healthy human individuals. Cells designated naive CD8 were CD45RO-negative and were positively selected for CCR7, with terminally differentiated effector memory CD45RA+ cells excluded. Using immunoSEQ multiplex PCR, the repertoire was profiled, and TCRdb retains in-frame clones only, with some absent. Altogether hundreds of thousands of clones are present, roughly 95% being singletons, with the ten largest covering approximately 0.12%. The specimen was naive CD8+ T cells sorted from blood. Source of these receptors: a woman in her 30s in good health.

This rearrangement joins TRBV2 to TRBJ1-5; perhaps TRBD1 as D (5 bases). V lost 6 bases and J lost 1, with 13 bases in between. Germline CDR1 is SNHLY and CDR2 is FYNNEI. The CDR3 covers 15 residues. The CDR3 nucleotides read TGTGCCAGCAGCCCCGGGACCGCCAGCAATCAGCCCCAGCATTTT. Amino acids: CASSPGTASNQPQHF.

The chain combines TRBV5-1 with TRBJ2-7; 8 bases align to TRBD2. CDR3 length equals 15 residues. V was pared by 2 bases and J by 3 bases, with 7 bases of the junction left unmatched. CDR1 and CDR2 (germline): SGHRS, YFSETQ. CDR3 region: CASSFLGRANYEQYF. In DNA form, the CDR3 reads TGCGCCAGCAGCTTCCTCGGGAGGGCCAACTACGAGCAGTACTTC.

A note on this clone: This CDR3 is also generated by other DNA sequences in the sample. The gene calls are TRBV28 and TRBJ2-2, with D hard to call. CDR1 and CDR2 (germline): MDHEN, SYDVKM. The CDR3 consists of 12 residues. V lost 2 bases to trimming and J lost 6 bases, with 4 bases between them. CDR3 DNA: TGTGCCAGCAGTTTAAGGGCCGGGGAGCTGTTTTTT. Amino acid sequence: CASSLRAGELFF.

The chain joins TRBV28 to TRBJ2-5; 7 bases line up with TRBD2. V shed 1 base and J 5 bases; nucleotides not matched to a gene: 7. The CDR3 has 15 residues. CDR1 is MDHEN and CDR2 is SYDVKM in the germline V gene. The CDR3 reads CASSLYGGGEETQYF. The DNA of the CDR3 is TGTGCCAGCAGTTTATACGGGGGAGGGGAGGAGACCCAGTACTTC.

The CDR3: CASSLGPSMNTEAFF. The CDR3, as DNA: TGCGCCAGCAGCCTCGGACCGAGCATGAACACTGAAGCTTTCTTT. The V call is TRBV4-1, the J call TRBJ1-1, with D unclear. V shed 4 bases and J shed 0 bases, with 12 bases lying between them. Germline V CDR1 and CDR2: MGHRA, YSYEKL. This CDR3 is built from 15 residues.

The V gene is TRBV11-3, the J gene TRBJ1-5, with unresolved D. CDR3 length: 17 amino acids. From germline, CDR1 is SGHNT and CDR2 YENEEA. Trimming shortened V by 5 bases and J by 2 bases, and 19 bases separated the two germline ends. CDR3 DNA: TGTGCCAGCAGCACGTGGTCCCGCGTAGGAGGCAATCAGCCCCAGCATTTT. Its protein is CASSTWSRVGGNQPQHF.

This sequence joins TRBV11-2 and TRBJ2-7; TRBD2 is a possible D gene (6 bases). Trimming cost V 4 bases and J 7 bases, with 17 bases left between them. Germline loops: CDR1 SGHAT, CDR2 FQNNGV. This CDR3 is built from 14 residues. In DNA, the CDR3 is TGTGCCAGCAGCTATTACTTGGGGGGTCGGGAGCAGTACTTC. This encodes CASSYYLGGREQYF.

This chain connects TRBV4-2 to TRBJ1-1; 8 positions agree with TRBD1. In germline, CDR1 is LGHNA, CDR2 YNFKEQ. CDR3 length equals 14 residues. V was pared by 4 bases and J by 8 bases, with 9 bases of the junction left unmatched. The CDR3 bases are TGTGCCAGCAGCCGGTCTGACAGGGGACAAGAAGCTTTCTTT. The encoded protein is CASSRSDRGQEAFF.

The chain has TRBV4-1 and TRBJ1-2; D uncertain. Germline-derived CDR1 and CDR2 are MGHRA and YSYEKL. This CDR3 has 14 amino acids. With 5 bases removed from V and 3 bases from J, the gap between germline ends came to 13 bases. The CDR3 sequence: CASSSQLSYYGYTF. CDR3 nucleotides: TGCGCCAGCAGCAGCCAGCTAAGTTACTATGGCTACACCTTC.

The rearrangement joins TRBV27 to TRBJ2-7; TRBD2 aligns across 8 bases. The CDR3 contains 14 residues. V was pared by 3 bases and J by 7 bases, with 8 bases of the junction left unmatched. Germline CDR1 reads MNHEY; CDR2 reads SMNVEV (reference sequence). The CDR3 sequence is CASSLVREVGEQYF. The CDR3, as DNA: TGTGCCAGCAGTTTGGTGCGGGAGGTCGGAGAGCAGTACTTC.

With regard to this clone: Other DNA sequences in the same sample also yield this CDR3. V and J are TRBV27 and TRBJ2-1, with D maybe TRBD2 (5 bases). Germline values: CDR1 MNHEY, CDR2 SMNVEV (reference sequence). V dropped 4 bases and J dropped 6 bases, with 10 bases sitting between them. CDR3 length equals 13 residues. In DNA form, the CDR3 reads TGTGCCAGCAGTTCCCTAGCAGGCAATGAGCAGTTCTTC. This translates into CASSSLAGNEQFF.

The chain's CDR3 is CASSQVQARLAKNIQYF. In DNA form, the CDR3 reads TGCGCCAGCAGCCAGGTACAGGCCAGACTAGCCAAAAACATTCAGTACTTC. The J gene is TRBJ2-4, the V gene TRBV4-1; weak D call: TRBD1 (5 bases). CDR1 and CDR2 from the germline V gene are MGHRA and YSYEKL. The length of the CDR3 is 17 residues. Trimming removed 3 bases from V and 0 bases from J, with 15 bases in between.

With respect to this clone: This sample also contains other DNA sequences that code for the same CDR3. The chain recombines TRBV30 with TRBJ2-7; TRBD2 matches 7 bases. V lost 3 bases to trimming and J lost 7 bases; unmatched junction nucleotides: 6. Looked up from germline, CDR1 is GTSNPN and CDR2 is SVGIG (reference sequence). The CDR3 contains 12 residues. CDR3 coding DNA: TGTGCCTGGAGCCCAGAGGGAGGGGAGCAGTACTTC. It translates to CAWSPEGGEQYF.

The gene calls are TRBV19 and TRBJ2-3; D is possibly TRBD2 (5 bases). This CDR3 comprises 14 residues. V was clipped by 4 bases and J by 7 bases, with 15 bases between them. Germline lookup yields CDR1 LNHDA and CDR2 SQIVND (reference sequence). The CDR3: CASSTPPTTHTQYF. The DNA of the CDR3 is TGTGCCAGTAGTACCCCCCCGACTACACATACGCAGTATTTT.

The chain uses TRBV7-9 and TRBJ1-2, with 8 bases matching TRBD1. Germline-derived CDR1 and CDR2 are SEHNR and FQNEAQ (reference sequence). Trimming removed 5 bases from V and 4 bases from J; junction bases left unmatched: 9. This CDR3 region has 15 residues. The CDR3 spells CASSLSDRVGYGYTF. The CDR3 DNA reads as TGTGCCAGCAGCCTCTCGGACAGGGTTGGCTATGGCTACACCTTC.

This rearrangement joins TRBV28 to TRBJ2-3; 12 bases map to TRBD2. From germline, CDR1 is MDHEN and CDR2 SYDVKM. This CDR3 is 16 amino acids long. J lost 2 bases, V lost 5 bases, and 5 bases had no gene match. CDR3 nucleotide sequence: TGTGCCAGCAGTCAGAGACTAGCGGGAGTCACAGATACGCAGTATTTT. Its translation: CASSQRLAGVTDTQYF.

V usage is TRBV7-6 and J usage is TRBJ2-1; the match to TRBD2 covers 10 bases. The CDR3 extends over 16 amino acids. The junction had 4 bases not matched to a gene; V was cut back by 1 base and J by 4 bases. Germline assignment: CDR1 SGHVS and CDR2 FNYEAQ. The CDR3 DNA reads as TGTGCCAGCAGCTTAGTTGCTAGCGGGAGATACAATGAGCAGTTCTTC. This gives the protein CASSLVASGRYNEQFF.

In its sample, this clone was seen once. The chain recombines TRBV7-9 with TRBJ2-6, with 8 bases that match TRBD2. CDR3 size: 18 residues. The V and J ends lost 1 base and 0 bases, in that order; junction bases with no gene match: 5. CDR1 is SEHNR and CDR2 is FQNEAQ in the germline V gene (reference sequence). The CDR3: CASSLVASGYSGANVLTF. CDR3 coding DNA: TGTGCCAGCAGCTTAGTTGCTAGCGGGTACTCTGGGGCCAACGTCCTGACTTTC.

V is TRBV4-1 and J is TRBJ2-1; a weak D match, TRBD2 (6 bases). The germline V gene encodes CDR1 MGHRA and CDR2 YSYEKL. Deletions cut 4 bases from V and 0 bases from J, with 13 bases between. The CDR3 runs 16 residues. The CDR3 sequence is CASSPRAGSSYNEQFF. The CDR3 bases are TGCGCCAGCAGCCCTCGCGCCGGGAGCTCCTACAATGAGCAGTTCTTC.